A single sample is the source of the 14 T cell receptor beta chains below, sequenced in a study of T cell clones after liver transplantation. The data were produced by immunoSEQ multiplex PCR, yet TCRdb's version contains in-frame clones alone and is incomplete. The sample includes about 51,000 clones, approximately 87% of them seen just once. Here the sequenced sample was CD8+ T cells from blood, taken 12 months after liver transplant. All receptors come from a human patient who received a liver transplant. The T cells may partly be graft donor cells.

V usage is TRBV7-6 and J usage is TRBJ2-2; D is ambiguous. The CDR3 has 13 residues. From germline, CDR1 is SGHVS and CDR2 FNYEAQ. V was shortened by 5 bases and J by 4 bases, with 8 bases between the two germline ends. The CDR3 DNA is TGTGCCAGCAGCAAGACACCCACCGGGGAGCTGTTTTTT. This encodes CASSKTPTGELFF.

V and J are TRBV28 and TRBJ1-5; 7 positions agree with TRBD1. Per the germline V gene, CDR1 is MDHEN and CDR2 is SYDVKM. J was trimmed by 7 bases and V by 5 bases; bases with no gene match: 8. The CDR3 covers 14 residues. Here the CDR3 reads CASSLDREGQPQHF. CDR3 in DNA: TGTGCCAGCAGTCTAGACAGGGAAGGACAGCCCCAGCATTTT.

The chain has TRBV9 and TRBJ2-7; TRBD1 might be the D (6 bases). This CDR3 is built from 15 residues. Germline V gene data show CDR1 as SGDLS and CDR2 as YYNGEE. V lost 0 bases and J 5 bases, leaving 15 bases between the germline ends. CDR3 sequence reads: CASSVEGVFGHEQYF. CDR3 nucleotides: TGTGCCAGCAGCGTAGAGGGGGTATTCGGGCACGAGCAGTACTTC.

The V and J genes are TRBV29-1 and TRBJ2-7; 8 bases fit TRBD1. CDR3 length: 11 residues. The germline CDR1 and CDR2 sequences are SQVTM and ANQGSEA. V lost 3 bases to trimming and J lost 6 bases; unmatched junction nucleotides: 1. CDR3 nucleotides: TGCAGCGTTGAGACAGGGGCCGAGCAGTACTTC. Amino acids: CSVETGAEQYF.

The chain combines TRBV27 with TRBJ2-1; the D is unclear. The V gene's germline CDR1 is MNHEY and CDR2 SMNVEV (reference sequence). Trimming removed 6 bases at V and 3 bases at J, with 12 bases between. The CDR3 consists of 14 residues. The CDR3, as DNA: TGTGCCAGCAGGACCGACGGATACTACAATGAGCAGTTCTTC. Protein product: CASRTDGYYNEQFF.

This clone turned up a few times. V and J are TRBV10-1 and TRBJ2-4; 10 bases are a match to TRBD2. CDR1 WNHNN and CDR2 SYGVQD come from the germline V gene (reference sequence). V dropped 4 bases and J dropped 15; count of bases not matched to a gene: 12. The CDR3 loop spans 14 amino acids. This CDR3 is CASSASAAGGPWYF. In DNA, the CDR3 is TGCGCCAGCAGTGCCTCGGCAGCGGGAGGGCCTTGGTACTTC.

The chain joins TRBV4-3 to TRBJ1-1; 7 positions match TRBD1. Germline loops: CDR1 LGHNA, CDR2 YSLEER. The CDR3 length is 15 residues. V was clipped by 0 bases and J by 0 bases; unmatched bases: 1. The CDR3 loop is CASSQEGQLNTEAFF. The CDR3 coding sequence is TGCGCCAGCAGCCAAGAGGGACAGCTGAACACTGAAGCTTTCTTT.

The chain has TRBV27 and TRBJ2-7; tentative D call: TRBD1 (6 bases). Germline CDR1 is MNHEY and CDR2 is SMNVEV (reference sequence). There are 14 residues in the CDR3. Trimming stripped 2 bases from V and 2 bases from J, with 10 bases between. In DNA, the CDR3 is TGTGCCAGCAGTTTAGCGGCAGGGGCCTACGAGCAGTACTTC. Translating gives CASSLAAGAYEQYF.

This clone was seen a few times. The chain carries TRBV27 and TRBJ2-5, with a tentative D call TRBD1 (6 bases). This CDR3 region has 18 residues. The germline V gene encodes CDR1 MNHEY and CDR2 SMNVEV (reference sequence). The ends were cut back, 3 bases at V and 5 bases at J, with 25 bases in the middle. The CDR3 nucleotides are TGTGCCAGCAGTTTGCACCAGTTCGGGACATCGGGCGGGGAGACCCAGTACTTC. Its protein is CASSLHQFGTSGGETQYF.

On this clone: Within the sample, other DNA sequences also encode this same CDR3. V and J are TRBV28 and TRBJ2-7, with D tentatively TRBD2 (6 bases). The length of the CDR3 is 14 residues. Germline V gene sequence: CDR1 MDHEN, CDR2 SYDVKM. V lost 4 bases to trimming and J lost 2 bases, with 12 bases between them. The CDR3 sequence: CASSSGLRTYEQYF. The CDR3 DNA reads as TGTGCCAGCAGTTCTGGACTAAGGACCTACGAGCAGTACTTC.

The J gene is TRBJ1-2, the V gene TRBV6-1; 7 positions match TRBD1. J lost 0 bases, V lost 3 bases, and 13 bases had no gene match. This CDR3 has 18 amino acids. Germline V gene data show CDR1 as MNHNS and CDR2 as SASEGT. The CDR3 nucleotides are TGTGCCAGCAGTGATCGCCGGGACAGAACCTCTTCTAACTATGGCTACACCTTC. It yields the protein CASSDRRDRTSSNYGYTF.

V usage is TRBV10-3 and J usage is TRBJ2-1; possible D gene TRBD2, 5 bases. Per germline, CDR1 ENHRY and CDR2 SYGVKD. V gave up 0 bases and J gave up 10 bases, with 7 bases separating them. The CDR3 contains 12 residues. The CDR3 region has the DNA TGTGCCATCAGTGAGTCAAGACTAGAGCAGTTCTTC. As protein: CAISESRLEQFF.

This chain uses TRBV19 with TRBJ2-2; TRBD2 agrees at 7 bases. Germline V gene sequence: CDR1 LNHDA, CDR2 SQIVND (reference sequence). The CDR3 runs to 16 residues. With 4 bases clipped from V and 7 bases from J, the junction kept 12 bases outside the gene matches. Written as DNA, the CDR3 is TGTGCCAGTAGTAGGGACTACCTCCTCCCTATCGGGGAGCTGTTTTTT. Residues: CASSRDYLLPIGELFF.

The chain combines TRBV7-9 with TRBJ2-7, with D maybe TRBD2 (6 bases). Germline V lookup: CDR1 SEHNR, CDR2 FQNEAQ (reference sequence). The V end lost 1 base, the J end lost 5 bases, and 12 bases lay between the germline ends. This CDR3 spans 14 amino acids. The CDR3 bases are TGTGCCAGCAGCTTAGTAGGAGGGTACGACGAGCAGTACTTC. Translating gives CASSLVGGYDEQYF.